The 29 T cell receptor beta chains reported below all come from one sample, sequenced in a study of early T cells in non-severe SARS-CoV-2 infection. One entry per CDR3 protein results from TCRdb running MiXCR on the 5' RACE reads. The data contain some 90,000 distinct CDR3 sequences, around 14% of them seen just once; the ten biggest clones take up less than 7%. Sequenced material: whole blood. These receptors all come from an adult who was a healthcare worker with PCR-confirmed SARS-CoV-2 infection or an uninfected control (not recorded which).

This clonotype came up many times. The rearrangement uses TRBV23-1 and TRBJ2-7; D may be TRBD1 (6 bases). TRBV23-1 is annotated as an ORF whose role is uncertain. The V and J ends lost 0 bases and 0 bases respectively, with 9 bases between them. This CDR3 is 15 amino acids long. The CDR3 coding sequence is TGCGCCAGCAGTCAATCATGGGGGCCCTCCTACGAGCAGTACTTC. It is translated as CASSQSWGPSYEQYF.

This clonotype was detected only a few times. The chain carries TRBV5-5 and TRBJ1-1, with D unresolved. CDR1 SGHKS and CDR2 YYEKEE come from the germline V gene (reference sequence). V lost 4 bases and J lost 4, with 17 bases in between. The length of the CDR3 is 15 residues. The CDR3: CASSAQQLSSTEAFF. The DNA for the CDR3 is TGTGCCAGCAGCGCCCAACAGTTAAGTAGCACTGAAGCTTTCTTT.

This clonotype was seen only a few times. This rearrangement joins TRBV6-5 to TRBJ2-7; D is uncertain. The CDR3 totals 13 residues. Per germline, CDR1 MNHEY and CDR2 SVGAGI. The germline V and J ends were trimmed by 8 bases and 1 base, with 12 bases remaining between them. CDR3 amino acids: CASSYPDSYEQYF. CDR3 in DNA: TGTGCCAGCTCTTACCCCGATTCCTACGAGCAGTACTTC.

There are a few counts of this clonotype. This chain uses TRBV29-1 with TRBJ2-3, with TRBD2 identical over 10 bases. The CDR3 consists of 16 residues. Looked up from germline, CDR1 is SQVTM and CDR2 is ANQGSEA. V lost 1 base to trimming and J lost 2 bases; unmatched junction nucleotides: 6. The chain's CDR3 is CSVEGAGGPFTDTQYF. In nucleotides, the CDR3 is TGCAGCGTTGAAGGAGCGGGAGGGCCATTCACAGATACGCAGTATTTT.

The table lists this clonotype with many counts. The chain is built from TRBV5-1 and TRBJ2-2; possible D gene TRBD2, 7 bases. CDR1 is SGHRS and CDR2 is YFSETQ in the germline V gene. Trimming shortened V by 4 bases and J by 13 bases, and 23 bases separated the two germline ends. The CDR3 is 15 residues long. The DNA for the CDR3 is TGCGCCAGCAGCCCGGGACATTCGGGGTCTAGCGGGCTGTTTTTT. Translated: CASSPGHSGSSGLFF.

The CDR3 DNA sequence: TGTGCCAGCACCTCACAGGGGGTAGAGAAAAAACTGTTTTTT. Encoded protein: CASTSQGVEKKLFF. J is TRBJ1-4 and V is TRBV7-9; 8 bases line up with TRBD1. CDR1 and CDR2 (germline): SEHNR, FQNEAQ (reference sequence). The CDR3 length is 14 residues. Trimming removed 7 bases from V and 9 bases from J; junction bases left unmatched: 10.

The table lists this clonotype with many counts. CDR3 sequence reads: CASSLVSGIVYEQYF. CDR3 DNA sequence: TGTGCCAGCAGCTTAGTTTCAGGGATAGTTTACGAGCAGTACTTC. The rearrangement uses TRBV7-9 and TRBJ2-7; D perhaps matches TRBD1 (5 bases). This CDR3 spans 15 amino acids. V was pared by 1 base and J by 4 bases, with 14 bases between. CDR1 and CDR2 from the germline V gene are SEHNR and FQNEAQ (reference sequence).

The V call is TRBV10-3, the J call TRBJ2-3; D ambiguous. Germline V lookup: CDR1 ENHRY, CDR2 SYGVKD. This CDR3 has 12 residues. Trimming took off 7 bases at V and 1 base at J, with 6 bases between the two ends. DNA of the CDR3: TGTGCCATCAAGGCCGGCACAGATACGCAGTATTTT. Translation: CAIKAGTDTQYF.

The CDR3 region is CASSHRSAFGDTGELFF. The CDR3 region has the DNA TGTGCCAGCAGCCACCGGAGCGCATTCGGGGACACCGGGGAGCTGTTTTTT. This sequence joins TRBV13 and TRBJ2-2; the D gene is possibly TRBD2 (5 bases). The CDR3 sequence is 17 residues long. Germline CDR1 is PRHDT and CDR2 is FYEKMQ (reference sequence). The germline V and J ends were trimmed by 5 bases and 3 bases, with 19 bases remaining between them.

This clonotype was detected only a few times. Here the CDR3 DNA reads TGCGCCAGCAGCCAAGAGGTAGGGCCCCGAGGCGAGCAGTACTTC. It codes for CASSQEVGPRGEQYF. The chain joins TRBV4-1 to TRBJ2-7; D is unclear. The V gene lost 0 bases and the J gene lost 6 bases, with 15 bases spanning the gap. The CDR3 has 15 residues. Per the germline V gene, CDR1 is MGHRA and CDR2 is YSYEKL.

In its sample, this clonotype was seen a few times. V and J are TRBV5-4 and TRBJ2-1, with 7 nucleotides matching TRBD1. J lost 8 bases, V lost 1 base, and 3 bases had no gene match. Germline V gene lookup returns CDR1 SGHNT and CDR2 YYREEE (reference sequence). CDR3 length: 13 amino acids. The DNA for the CDR3 is TGTGCCAGCAGCTTGATCACAGGGGATGAGCAGTTCTTC. It encodes CASSLITGDEQFF.

The chain recombines TRBV19 with TRBJ2-7; 7 nucleotides align to TRBD2. CDR3 length: 15 amino acids. Germline CDR1 is LNHDA and CDR2 is SQIVND (reference sequence). V lost 5 bases to trimming and J lost 3 bases; unmatched junction nucleotides: 10. CDR3 in amino acids: CASSVSAGRFYEQYF. CDR3 DNA: TGTGCCAGTAGTGTGTCAGCGGGACGGTTCTACGAGCAGTACTTC.

The rearrangement uses TRBV27 and TRBJ2-4; D may correspond to TRBD1 or TRBD2 (5 bases each). The V gene lost 3 bases and the J gene lost 6 bases, with 12 bases spanning the gap. The CDR3 contains 14 residues. The germline V gene has CDR1 MNHEY and CDR2 SMNVEV (reference sequence). DNA of the CDR3: TGTGCCAGCAGTTTTTACGGTGGGGGAAACATTCAGTACTTC. Encoded protein: CASSFYGGGNIQYF.

This clonotype was seen many times. The V gene is TRBV6-1, the J gene TRBJ2-3, with 7 positions matching TRBD2. This CDR3 has 14 residues. Trimming removed 7 bases from V and 5 bases from J; junction bases left unmatched: 9. CDR1 and CDR2 (germline): MNHNS, SASEGT. DNA of the CDR3: TGTGCCAGCATGACGGGGGGAGATGAAGATACGCAGTATTTT. This translates into CASMTGGDEDTQYF.

This clonotype has a handful of counts. This sequence joins TRBV5-4 and TRBJ2-7, with TRBD2 identical over 12 bases. V was pared by 0 bases and J by 2 bases, with 6 bases of the junction left unmatched. The CDR3 is 17 residues long. Germline V lookup: CDR1 SGHNT, CDR2 YYREEE (reference sequence). The CDR3 nucleotides are TGTGCCAGCAGCTTGGGACTAGCGGGAGTCCACGCCTACGAGCAGTACTTC. The encoded protein is CASSLGLAGVHAYEQYF.

The chain is built from TRBV4-2 and TRBJ2-3, with a tentative D call TRBD2 (6 bases). The CDR3 has 13 residues. From germline, CDR1 is LGHNA and CDR2 YNFKEQ. V lost 0 bases and J 10 bases, leaving 11 bases between the germline ends. CDR3 amino acids: CASSQEAREAQYF. For the CDR3, the DNA is TGTGCCAGCAGCCAAGAGGCGAGGGAGGCGCAGTATTTT.

This clonotype showed up many times. The DNA for the CDR3 is TGTGCCAGCAGTTACCGAAACACTGAAGCTTTCTTT. Its protein product is CASSYRNTEAFF. V and J are TRBV6-5 and TRBJ1-1; D not resolved. V shed 2 bases and J shed 2 bases, with 3 bases lying between them. The length of the CDR3 is 12 residues. Germline CDR1 MNHEY, CDR2 SVGAGI.

The V and J genes are TRBV12-3 or TRBV12-4 and TRBJ2-4; no clear D. This CDR3 spans 16 amino acids. The V and J ends lost 5 bases and 0 bases respectively, with 14 bases between them. CDR3 nucleotide sequence: TGTGCCAGCAGTACGATAGAAAGACTAGCCAAAAACATTCAGTACTTC. This translates into CASSTIERLAKNIQYF.

This clonotype showed up many times. V usage is TRBV12-3 or TRBV12-4 and J usage is TRBJ2-7; a possible D gene is TRBD1 (6 bases). Trimming stripped 5 bases from V and 3 bases from J, with 8 bases between. CDR3 length: 12 residues. DNA for the CDR3: TGTGCCAGCAGTGGGGGCAGCTACGAGCAGTACTTC. Translated: CASSGGSYEQYF.

This clonotype was observed a few times. V usage is TRBV28 and J usage is TRBJ1-2; no clear D gene. This CDR3 has 12 residues. Trimming removed 7 bases from V and 4 bases from J, with 10 bases in between. Germline lookup yields CDR1 MDHEN and CDR2 SYDVKM. As DNA, the CDR3 is TGTGCCAGCACGACGAAGGGCTATGGCTACACCTTC. Its translation is CASTTKGYGYTF.

The J gene is TRBJ2-1, the V gene TRBV11-3; either TRBD1 or TRBD2 may supply D (5 bases each). This CDR3 is built from 14 residues. Trimming pared 5 bases from V and 4 bases from J, leaving 12 bases between. The germline CDR1 and CDR2 sequences are SGHNT and YENEEA. The CDR3 here is CASSPDGTYNEQFF. CDR3 nucleotides: TGTGCCAGCAGCCCGGACGGGACGTACAATGAGCAGTTCTTC.

This chain links TRBV7-9 with TRBJ2-1; D might be TRBD1 or TRBD2, each matching 5 bases. CDR1 SEHNR and CDR2 FQNEAQ come from the germline V gene (reference sequence). CDR3 size: 12 residues. Trimming took 2 bases from V and 15 from J, leaving 14 bases between them. The CDR3 coding sequence is TGTGCCAGCAGCTTAAGGGACCTAAACACGTTCTTC. This translates into CASSLRDLNTFF.

The chain has TRBV11-3 and TRBJ1-1, with a weak D call TRBD1 (5 bases). This CDR3 has 12 amino acids. CDR1 is SGHNT, CDR2 YENEEA, per germline. Trimming removed 5 bases from V and 8 bases from J, with 12 bases in between. The CDR3 region is CASSPAGTEAFF. In DNA form, the CDR3 reads TGTGCCAGCAGCCCGGCCGGGACCGAAGCTTTCTTT.

The rearrangement joins TRBV27 to TRBJ2-2; TRBD2 matches 10 bases. The CDR3 has 16 residues. V trimming: 8 bases; J trimming: 7 bases; junction bases outside the gene matches: 13. Germline V CDR1 and CDR2: MNHEY, SMNVEV (reference sequence). CDR3 sequence: CASRIAGGPSGGELFF. CDR3 DNA sequence: TGTGCCAGCCGAATAGCGGGAGGCCCCAGCGGCGGGGAGCTGTTTTTT.

This clonotype has only a few counts. The chain uses TRBV7-9 and TRBJ2-1; weak D call: TRBD1 (6 bases). V lost 5 bases and J 10 bases, leaving 12 bases between the germline ends. CDR1 and CDR2 (germline): SEHNR, FQNEAQ (reference sequence). This CDR3 is built from 12 residues. In DNA form, the CDR3 reads TGTGCCAGCAGCCGCGTGGGGGCGGAGCAGTTCTTC. Protein sequence: CASSRVGAEQFF.

The rearrangement joins TRBV5-1 to TRBJ2-5, with D possibly matching TRBD2 (5 bases). The CDR3 runs 14 residues. Germline V gene lookup returns CDR1 SGHRS and CDR2 YFSETQ. V lost 0 bases to trimming and J lost 5 bases, with 11 bases between them. The CDR3 coding sequence is TGCGCCAGCAGCTTGGAATGGGGAGCGGAGACCCAGTACTTC. As protein: CASSLEWGAETQYF.

This clonotype was detected a few times. The rearrangement joins TRBV2 to TRBJ2-1; D not certain. With 10 bases removed from V and 0 bases from J, the gap between germline ends came to 10 bases. The germline CDR1 and CDR2 sequences are SNHLY and FYNNEI. The CDR3 runs to 13 residues. The CDR3 spells CANARSSYNEQFF. DNA for the CDR3: TGTGCCAACGCGCGTAGCTCCTACAATGAGCAGTTCTTC.

The gene calls are TRBV20-1 and TRBJ1-1; D gene uncertain. This CDR3 is 14 amino acids long. The germline V and J ends were trimmed by 5 bases and 2 bases, with 15 bases remaining between them. Per germline, CDR1 DFQATT and CDR2 SNEGSKA (reference sequence). CDR3 protein: CSALEAGLNTEAFF. Here the CDR3 DNA reads TGCAGTGCTCTTGAAGCAGGTCTAAACACTGAAGCTTTCTTT.

This clonotype was found a few times. This chain uses TRBV15 with TRBJ2-1; D uncertain. The V gene lost 3 bases and the J gene lost 4 bases, with 7 bases spanning the gap. CDR3 length equals 13 residues. Germline V gene lookup returns CDR1 LNHNV and CDR2 YYDKDF (reference sequence). The CDR3 nucleotides are TGTGCCACCAGCAGCAGACTGTACAATGAGCAGTTCTTC. It is translated as CATSSRLYNEQFF.